These 32 T cell receptor beta chains originate from one sample sequenced in a study of T-cell reconstitution after alpha-beta-depleted transplantation in children. Unique molecular identifiers were used to barcode this TCRbeta library. TCRdb fed the PCR reads into MiXCR, producing one record per CDR3 protein. Of roughly 400,000 distinct CDR3 sequences in the sample, 43% are singletons; the top ten hold under 30%. The material sequenced was PBMCs, taken before TCRalphabeta/CD19-depleted stem cell transplant. The receptors derive from a girl aged 2 to 9 with aplastic anemia, due to receive a stem cell transplant.

This clonotype has ten or more counts. V usage is TRBV5-6 and J usage is TRBJ2-3, with 8 bases fitting TRBD2. J lost 4 bases, V lost 4 bases, and 8 bases had no gene match. The germline CDR1 and CDR2 sequences are SGHDT and YYEEEE. The CDR3 consists of 15 residues. CDR3: CASSIPAGAADTQYF. CDR3 coding DNA: TGTGCCAGCAGCATTCCAGCGGGAGCGGCAGATACGCAGTATTTT. The whole variable domain, filled in from reference TRBV5-6 and TRBJ2-3, reads DAGVTQSPTHLIKTRGQQVTLRCSPKSGHDTVSWYQQALGQGPQFIFQYYEEEERQRGNFPDRFSGHQFPNYSSELNVNALLLGDSALYLCASSIPAGAADTQYFGPGTRLTVL.

In its sample, this clonotype was seen a few times. The rearrangement joins TRBV28 to TRBJ2-7, with a tentative D call TRBD1 (6 bases). CDR1 and CDR2 (germline): MDHEN, SYDVKM. This CDR3 comprises 12 residues. The V end lost 5 bases, the J end lost 8 bases, and 13 bases lay between the germline ends. The CDR3 DNA is TGTGCCAGCAGTCTGAAGGGGGAGCAGCAGTACTTC. Translating it yields CASSLKGEQQYF.

Only a few counts were recorded for this clonotype. J is TRBJ2-5 and V is TRBV27; no clear D. Deletions cut 5 bases from V and 1 base from J, with 11 bases between. The CDR3 totals 14 residues. Germline CDR1 and CDR2: MNHEY and SMNVEV (reference sequence). CDR3 sequence: CASSGLETQETQYF. DNA for the CDR3: TGTGCCAGCAGTGGGTTGGAAACCCAAGAGACCCAGTACTTC.

The rearrangement joins TRBV20-1 to TRBJ1-1, with no clear D. The CDR3 length is 12 residues. From germline, CDR1 is DFQATT and CDR2 SNEGSKA (reference sequence). Trimming shortened V by 5 bases and J by 3 bases, and 10 bases separated the two germline ends. As DNA, the CDR3 is TGCAGTGCTTACGGGCCGTACACTGAAGCTTTCTTT. Amino acid sequence: CSAYGPYTEAFF.

CDR3 amino acids: CASSSLASNTGELFF. The CDR3 DNA is TGTGCCAGCAGCTCGCTAGCGTCGAACACCGGGGAGCTGTTTTTT. This rearrangement joins TRBV11-2 to TRBJ2-2, with D possibly matching TRBD2 (6 bases). With 4 bases removed from V and 0 bases from J, the gap between germline ends came to 9 bases. The CDR3 loop spans 15 amino acids. CDR1 and CDR2 from the germline V gene are SGHAT and FQNNGV.

This clonotype was counted a few times. This rearrangement joins TRBV12-3 or TRBV12-4 to TRBJ1-6, with a weak D call TRBD1 (5 bases). Trimming shortened V by 4 bases and J by 13 bases, and 11 bases separated the two germline ends. CDR3 size: 12 residues. In nucleotides, the CDR3 is TGTGCCAGCAGTTACAGGAGTTTGCCCCTCCACTTT. Translated, it gives CASSYRSLPLHF.

This clonotype was observed at least ten times. This chain links TRBV7-9 with TRBJ2-3; perhaps TRBD1 as D (5 bases). CDR3 length equals 15 residues. Trimming took off 3 bases at V and 2 bases at J, with 12 bases between the two ends. The germline CDR1 and CDR2 sequences are SEHNR and FQNEAQ (reference sequence). The CDR3 nucleotides are TGTGCCAGCAGCTTGTATGACAGAGACACAGATACGCAGTATTTT. Amino acids: CASSLYDRDTDTQYF.

The rearrangement joins TRBV6-1 to TRBJ2-3, with D unresolved. Germline V gene data show CDR1 as MNHNS and CDR2 as SASEGT. The V and J ends lost 6 bases and 5 bases respectively, with 18 bases between them. This CDR3 comprises 15 residues. The CDR3, as DNA: TGTGCCAGCAGCATCGGTCTACCGCTCGGAGATACGCAGTATTTT. Amino acid sequence: CASSIGLPLGDTQYF.

DNA for the CDR3: TGTGCCAGCAGCTCCCGACCGGGACTAGAGGGAGATACGCAGTATTTT. Translating it yields CASSSRPGLEGDTQYF. This chain connects TRBV13 to TRBJ2-3; 8 positions match TRBD2. There are 16 residues in the CDR3. CDR1 is PRHDT and CDR2 is FYEKMQ in the germline V gene (reference sequence). V lost 4 bases to trimming and J lost 5 bases; unmatched junction nucleotides: 11.

V gene TRBV30 combines with J gene TRBJ1-1, with 7 bases matching TRBD1. CDR3 size: 14 residues. V was clipped by 1 base and J by 0 bases; unmatched bases: 2. Germline CDR1 GTSNPN, CDR2 SVGIG (reference sequence). This chain's CDR3 is CAWSAGQLNTEAFF. Written as DNA, the CDR3 is TGTGCCTGGAGTGCGGGACAGCTGAACACTGAAGCTTTCTTT.

This clonotype was seen many times. This chain connects TRBV12-3 or TRBV12-4 to TRBJ1-5; no firm D call. Between the trimmed V and J ends, which lost 3 bases and 6 bases, there was a span of 6 bases. The CDR3 has 12 amino acids. CDR3 nucleotides: TGTGCCAGCAGTTTGTCCGGTCAGCCCCAGCATTTT. It specifies CASSLSGQPQHF.

V and J are TRBV4-1 and TRBJ1-1, with a tentative D call TRBD1 (6 bases). Deletions cut 0 bases from V and 3 bases from J, with 11 bases between. CDR1 is MGHRA and CDR2 is YSYEKL in the germline V gene. This CDR3 has 15 amino acids. DNA of the CDR3: TGCGCCAGCAGCCAAGACCTTAGGGGGTACACTGAAGCTTTCTTT. Translating gives CASSQDLRGYTEAFF.

The J gene is TRBJ2-7, the V gene TRBV28, with TRBD2 identical over 9 bases. V trimming: 7 bases; J trimming: 5 bases; junction bases outside the gene matches: 12. Germline assignment: CDR1 MDHEN and CDR2 SYDVKM. The CDR3 length is 15 residues. Here the CDR3 DNA reads TGTGCCAGCACCCAGCTAGCGGGATCCCGGAACGAGCAGTACTTC. It specifies CASTQLAGSRNEQYF.

This chain uses TRBV5-1 with TRBJ2-1, with D tentatively TRBD1 or TRBD2 (5 bases each). CDR1 and CDR2 (germline): SGHRS, YFSETQ. The V end lost 4 bases, the J end lost 7 bases, and 21 bases lay between the germline ends. The CDR3 spans 16 residues. The CDR3 DNA follows: TGCGCCAGCAGCAGAACCTCCCCGGGACGAGGAAATGAGCAGTTCTTC. It is translated as CASSRTSPGRGNEQFF.

This clonotype appeared once. The chain recombines TRBV5-1 with TRBJ2-1, with TRBD2 matching 7 bases. V gave up 2 bases and J gave up 4 bases; unmatched junction bases: 6. Germline V lookup: CDR1 SGHRS, CDR2 YFSETQ. This CDR3 comprises 15 residues. The CDR3, as DNA: TGCGCCAGCAGCTTCGGGACTATCACGTACAATGAGCAGTTCTTC. Its translation: CASSFGTITYNEQFF.

V and J are TRBV5-1 and TRBJ2-1; 8 nucleotides line up with TRBD1. The CDR3 runs to 15 residues. J was trimmed by 6 bases and V by 0 bases; bases with no gene match: 5. The germline CDR1 and CDR2 sequences are SGHRS and YFSETQ. The CDR3 spells CASSLVRGRSNEQFF. CDR3 bases: TGCGCCAGCAGCTTGGTCAGGGGGCGCTCCAATGAGCAGTTCTTC.

This clonotype was seen ten or more times. The V gene is TRBV15, the J gene TRBJ2-3; 10 bases line up with TRBD2. The CDR3 runs to 17 residues. J lost 6 bases, V lost 3 bases, and 12 bases had no gene match. Per germline, CDR1 LNHNV and CDR2 YYDKDF (reference sequence). CDR3 in DNA: TGTGCCACCAGCAGCTACGGGGAGCGGGAGGGCCCCGATACGCAGTATTTT. Translation gives CATSSYGEREGPDTQYF.

V is TRBV5-6 and J is TRBJ1-1, with a possible D match to TRBD1 (6 bases). The CDR3 runs to 15 residues. Between the trimmed V and J ends, which lost 4 bases and 3 bases, there was a span of 16 bases. CDR1 is SGHDT, CDR2 YYEEEE, per germline. CDR3 protein: CASSPGGAAYTEAFF. The CDR3 nucleotides read TGTGCCAGCAGCCCGGGGGGGGCAGCATACACTGAAGCTTTCTTT.

V and J are TRBV13 and TRBJ2-1; D gene unclear. V was pared by 5 bases and J by 5 bases, with 19 bases between. This CDR3 contains 16 residues. Germline CDR1 and CDR2: PRHDT and FYEKMQ (reference sequence). The CDR3 spells CASSLRHLTRDNEQFF. In DNA form, the CDR3 reads TGTGCCAGCAGCCTGCGACATCTGACCCGAGACAATGAGCAGTTCTTC.

This chain joins TRBV7-2 and TRBJ1-3, with D unresolved. The CDR3 is 16 residues long. Per germline, CDR1 SGHTA and CDR2 FQGNSA. V shed 1 base and J shed 0 bases, with 10 bases lying between them. CDR3 region: CASSLVRANSGNTIYF. For the CDR3, the DNA is TGTGCCAGCAGCTTAGTTCGGGCGAACTCTGGAAACACCATATATTTT.

This clonotype was counted many times. The rearrangement uses TRBV7-8 and TRBJ2-5; 10 positions match TRBD1. The CDR3 has 17 residues. Germline V gene sequence: CDR1 SGHVS, CDR2 FQNEAQ. Losses at the gene ends were 1 base for V and 1 base for J; bases not matched to a gene: 6. In nucleotides, the CDR3 is TGTGCCAGCAGCTTAGTCCCGGGACAGGGGCGCCAAGAGACCCAGTACTTC. This encodes CASSLVPGQGRQETQYF. The variable domain in full, completed from reference TRBV7-8 and TRBJ2-5, reads GAGVSQSPRYKVAKRGQDVALRCDPISGHVSLFWYQQALGQGPEFLTYFQNEAQLDKSGLPSDRFFAERPEGSVSTLKIQRTQQEDSAVYLCASSLVPGQGRQETQYFGPGTRLLVL.

This chain links TRBV29-1 with TRBJ2-5, with 9 bases identical to TRBD2. Germline V CDR1 and CDR2: SQVTM, ANQGSEA. The ends lost 1 base at V and 2 bases at J; junction bases unmatched: 5. The CDR3 consists of 15 residues. The CDR3 loop reads CSVEAGLAEQETQYF. The CDR3 region has the DNA TGCAGCGTTGAAGCGGGACTAGCAGAACAAGAGACCCAGTACTTC.

This clonotype was observed at least ten times. The V gene is TRBV18, the J gene TRBJ2-2; D is unclear. Per germline, CDR1 KGHSH and CDR2 LQKENI. Trimming took off 5 bases at V and 9 bases at J, with 13 bases between the two ends. The CDR3 has 13 residues. The CDR3: CASSSRETRELFF. The CDR3 coding sequence is TGTGCCAGCTCATCTAGGGAAACCAGGGAGCTGTTTTTT. The full variable domain, with the rest looked up from reference TRBV18 and TRBJ2-2, is NAGVMQNPRHLVRRRGQEARLRCSPMKGHSHVYWYRQLPEEGLKFMVYLQKENIIDESGMPKERFSAEFPKEGPSILRIQQVVRGDSAAYFCASSSRETRELFFGEGSRLTVL.

With respect to this clonotype: One base away lies a much larger clone, so this may be a sequencing read error. This sequence joins TRBV12-3 or TRBV12-4 and TRBJ2-7; D remains ambiguous. The CDR3 runs to 14 residues. Trimming took off 5 bases at V and 5 bases at J, with 16 bases between the two ends. CDR3 nucleotides: TGTGCCAGCAGTCTTATGTCGGATGCGGACGAGCAGTACTTC. Its protein is CASSLMSDADEQYF.

This chain connects TRBV5-1 to TRBJ2-3; maybe TRBD1 (5 bases). Germline loops: CDR1 SGHRS, CDR2 YFSETQ. This CDR3 has 13 residues. V gave up 0 bases and J gave up 6 bases, with 8 bases separating them. Written as DNA, the CDR3 is TGCGCCAGCAGCTTGGTGGGGCAGGATACGCAGTATTTT. Protein product: CASSLVGQDTQYF.

The chain joins TRBV7-2 to TRBJ2-7; D possibly corresponds to TRBD2 (5 bases). Germline lookup yields CDR1 SGHTA and CDR2 FQGNSA. This CDR3 is 13 amino acids long. V shed 5 bases and J shed 5 bases, with 13 bases lying between them. CDR3 DNA sequence: TGTGCCAGCAGCCTCGGGGATTACAACGAGCAGTACTTC. Translating it yields CASSLGDYNEQYF.

To note about this clonotype: Possible read error: a much larger clone is one base away. The J gene is TRBJ2-7, the V gene TRBV5-1; no clear D. Between the trimmed V and J ends, which lost 0 bases and 6 bases, there was a span of 7 bases. The CDR3 is 12 amino acids. Germline values: CDR1 SGHRS, CDR2 YFSETQ. The CDR3 coding sequence is TGCGCCAGCAGCTTGGAAGGGCCCGAGCAGTACTTC. Translating gives CASSLEGPEQYF.

The chain links TRBV5-1 to TRBJ2-6, with 13 bases matching TRBD2. The germline CDR1 and CDR2 sequences are SGHRS and YFSETQ. Losses at the gene ends were 5 bases for V and 2 bases for J; bases not matched to a gene: 7. CDR3 length: 18 residues. In DNA form, the CDR3 reads TGCGCCAGCAGATATCCGGGACTAGCGGGAACTGGGGCCAACGTCCTGACTTTC. Translated: CASRYPGLAGTGANVLTF.

In this sample, this clonotype turned up a few times. The chain couples TRBV20-1 to TRBJ1-2; D may be TRBD1 (5 bases). V was cut by 1 base and J by 7 bases, with 10 bases left in between. Germline V CDR1 and CDR2: DFQATT, SNEGSKA (reference sequence). The CDR3 is 12 amino acids. Here the CDR3 reads CSARGGGGGYTF. CDR3 coding DNA: TGCAGTGCTAGAGGAGGTGGGGGTGGCTACACCTTC.

The chain has TRBV4-2 and TRBJ2-3, with D unclear. The CDR3 spans 15 residues. Germline V gives CDR1 LGHNA, CDR2 YNFKEQ. V lost 0 bases to trimming and J lost 1 base, with 8 bases between them. The DNA for the CDR3 is TGTGCCAGCAGCCAAGATAAGAGAGGCACAGATACGCAGTATTTT. Encoded protein: CASSQDKRGTDTQYF.

This clonotype was seen a few times. The CDR3 sequence: CAISESSVFANTGELFF. For the CDR3, the DNA is TGTGCCATCAGTGAGTCGAGCGTATTCGCGAACACCGGGGAGCTGTTTTTT. The chain links TRBV10-3 to TRBJ2-2, with unresolved D. CDR3 length equals 17 residues. Germline lookup yields CDR1 ENHRY and CDR2 SYGVKD. V lost 0 bases to trimming and J lost 0 bases, with 11 bases between them.

This clonotype has only one observation. The gene calls are TRBV20-1 and TRBJ2-5, with 7 bases fitting TRBD2. Unmatched junction bases numbered 8, after V lost 6 bases and J lost 1 base. This CDR3 spans 14 amino acids. Germline V gives CDR1 DFQATT, CDR2 SNEGSKA (reference sequence). CDR3 sequence reads: CSAPRAGVQETQYF. The CDR3 nucleotides are TGCAGTGCCCCGAGGGCGGGAGTCCAAGAGACCCAGTACTTC.